The entry that follows covers one T cell receptor beta chain sequence. Its target is not known. V lost 1 base and J 0 bases, leaving 21 bases between the germline ends. Germline V gene sequence: CDR1 MDHEN, CDR2 SYDVKM. CDR3 length equals 19 residues. This entry belongs to a study of T cell responses to AZD1222 COVID-19 vaccine. General observations from the study: Repertoires were obtained only post-peak T cell response. Regions left unmutated in variants are reportedly the target of nearly half of spike-specific TCRs. Dominant at 160-218 and 743-854, vaccine-associated CD4 TCRs also spanned spike.

The data were produced by immunoSEQ multiplex PCR, yet TCRdb's version contains in-frame clones alone and is incomplete. This sample has roughly 120,000 clones, with 85% to 90% found just once. This receptor was taken from an adult who received the AZD1222 COVID-19 vaccine. The material sequenced was peripheral blood, taken 28 days after the second AZD1222 dose. The chain is built from TRBV28 and TRBJ1-1, with D uncertain. CDR3 in DNA: TGTGCCAGCAGTTTATATTTGAGACCCCTACTACGTATGAACACTGAAGCTTTCTTT. Translation: CASSLYLRPLLRMNTEAFF.